Described below is a single TCR beta chain sequence and its context. The antigen remains unidentified. This record belongs to a study of early T cells in non-severe SARS-CoV-2 infection. In the study overall: Sequencing of bulk RNA from unsorted whole blood was done, without chain pairing.

Unique molecular identifiers (one per individual cDNA molecule) were attached. One entry per CDR3 protein, called by TCRdb with MiXCR from the 5' RACE reads. The data contain 70,000 to 80,000 distinct CDR3 sequences, under 15% of them singletons. Study-wide results and limits: Matching results from VDJdb favored anti-spike CD8 responses, leaving private and CD4 specificities undetected.

J was trimmed by 3 bases and V by 5 bases; bases with no gene match: 7. The V gene's germline CDR1 is SGHAT and CDR2 FQNNGV. The CDR3 consists of 14 residues. This sequence was found in an adult who was a healthcare worker with PCR-confirmed SARS-CoV-2 infection or an uninfected control (not recorded which). The chain is built from TRBV11-2 and TRBJ2-7; 7 nucleotides match TRBD1. Sequenced material: whole blood, taken at baseline. The CDR3 loop is CASSRSGQYYEQYF. As DNA, the CDR3 is TGTGCCAGCAGCCGGTCGGGACAGTACTACGAGCAGTACTTC.